This T cell receptor (beta chain) was recovered during a study of OX40 agonist ivuxolimab in advanced cancers. Regarding the study as a whole: Clonal expansion by week 6 occurred in CD4+ and CD8+ blood T cells (at 0.1 to 3.0 mg/kg). Among the lowest peripheral clonal expansion occurred in 0.1-3.0 mg/kg partial responders. Certain nonresponding patients likewise had low normalized T-cell clonal expansion.

Sequencing used immunoSEQ multiplex PCR; TCRdb keeps in-frame clones, though not all of them. The sample has about 37,000 clones; approximately 86% are singletons. To note about this clone: What it binds is not known.

This receptor was taken from an adult with an advanced solid tumor such as melanoma, head and neck, liver or kidney cancer. The specimen was CD4+ or CD8+ T cells sorted from blood, collected in a trial of the OX40 agonist ivuxolimab.

The CDR3 coding sequence is TGTGCCAGCAGCTCCTGGCCGGGAGGGGTAGAGACCCAGTACTTC. Translation: CASSSWPGGVETQYF. The genes are TRBV7-9 and TRBJ2-5; 8 nucleotides agree with TRBD2. CDR1 and CDR2 (germline): SEHNR, FQNEAQ (reference sequence). The CDR3 spans 15 residues. The J segment lost 4 bases and the V segment lost 4 bases, leaving 8 bases of the junction unmatched.